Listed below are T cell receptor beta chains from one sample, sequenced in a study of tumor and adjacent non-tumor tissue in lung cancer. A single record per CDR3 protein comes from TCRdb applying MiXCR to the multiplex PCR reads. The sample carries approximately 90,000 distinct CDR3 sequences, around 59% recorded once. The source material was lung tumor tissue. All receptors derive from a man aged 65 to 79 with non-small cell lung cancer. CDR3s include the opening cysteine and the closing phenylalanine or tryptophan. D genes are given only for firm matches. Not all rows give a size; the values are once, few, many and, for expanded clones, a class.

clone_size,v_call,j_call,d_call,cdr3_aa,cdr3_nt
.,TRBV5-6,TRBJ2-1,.,CASSPVSLSSYNEQSF,TGTGCCAGCAGCCCTGTCAGCTTAAGCTCCTACAATGAGCAGTCCTTC
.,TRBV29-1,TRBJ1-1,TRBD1,CIVGRGQSTEAFF,TGCATCGTGGGCAGGGGGCAGAGCACTGAAGCTTTCTTT
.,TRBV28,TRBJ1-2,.,CASSAFGHTKGYTF,TGTGCCAGTAGTGCCTTTGGACATACGAAGGGCTACACCTTC
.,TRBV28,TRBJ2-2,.,CASSLYGSIGELFF,TGTGCCAGCAGTTTATACGGGTCCATCGGGGAGTTGTTTTTT
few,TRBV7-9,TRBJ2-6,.,CASSERSSGANVLTF,TGTGCCAGCAGCGAACGGAGCTCTGGGGCCAACGTCCTGACTTTC
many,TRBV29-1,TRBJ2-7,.,CSVPGGPHYEQYF,TGCAGCGTTCCTGGGGGGCCCCACTACGAGCAGTACTTC
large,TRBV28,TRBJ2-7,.,CASSHPRQEVRYEQYF,TGTGCCAGCAGTCACCCCCGACAGGAGGTCCGCTACGAGCAGTACTTC
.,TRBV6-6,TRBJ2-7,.,CASSYGRNYEQLF,TGTGCCAGCAGTTACGGTAGAAACTACGAGCAGTTATTC
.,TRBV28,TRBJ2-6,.,CASTAPRSGANVLTF,TGTGCCAGCACCGCCCCCCGTTCTGGGGCCAACGTCCTGACTTTC
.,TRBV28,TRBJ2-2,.,CANTGGPRELFF,TGTGCCAACACCGGGGGGCCCAGGGAGCTGTTTTTT
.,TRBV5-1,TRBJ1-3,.,CASSLQPQNSPTSGNTIYF,TGCGCCAGCAGCTTGCAGCCTCAGAATAGTCCCACCTCTGGAAACACCATATATTTT
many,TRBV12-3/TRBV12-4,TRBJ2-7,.,CASSPGTGSSYEQYF,TGTGCCAGCAGTCCAGGGACCGGGAGCTCCTACGAGCAGTACTTC
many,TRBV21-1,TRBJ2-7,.,CASSKVSAGSSYEQYF,TGTGCCAGCAGCAAAGTCTCGGCCGGGTCCTCCTACGAGCAGTACTTC
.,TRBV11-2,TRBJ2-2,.,CANSQGPEELFF,TGTGCCAACAGTCAGGGTCCCGAGGAGCTGTTTTTT
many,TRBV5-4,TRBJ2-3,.,CATSYTDTQYF,TGTGCCACCTCCTACACAGATACGCAGTATTTT
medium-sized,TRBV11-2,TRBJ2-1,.,CASSLVPRATPFF,TGTGCCAGCAGCTTAGTCCCACGGGCCACTCCGTTCTTC
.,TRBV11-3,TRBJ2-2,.,CASSLGTSAEELFF,TGTGCCAGCAGCTTAGGGACGTCTGCCGAGGAGCTGTTTTTT